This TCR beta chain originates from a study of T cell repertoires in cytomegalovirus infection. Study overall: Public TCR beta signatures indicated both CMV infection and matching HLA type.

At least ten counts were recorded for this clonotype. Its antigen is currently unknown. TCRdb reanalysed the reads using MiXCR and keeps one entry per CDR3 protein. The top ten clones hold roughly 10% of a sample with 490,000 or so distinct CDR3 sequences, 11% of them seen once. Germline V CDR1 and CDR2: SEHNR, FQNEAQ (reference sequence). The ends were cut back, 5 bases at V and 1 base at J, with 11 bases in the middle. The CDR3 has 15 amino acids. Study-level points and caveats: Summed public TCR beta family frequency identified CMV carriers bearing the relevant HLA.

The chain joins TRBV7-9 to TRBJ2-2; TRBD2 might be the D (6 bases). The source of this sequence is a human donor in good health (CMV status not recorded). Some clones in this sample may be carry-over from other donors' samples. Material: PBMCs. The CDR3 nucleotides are TGTGCCAGCAGCAGGGGACTTCAGAACACCGGGGAGCTGTTTTTT. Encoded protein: CASSRGLQNTGELFF. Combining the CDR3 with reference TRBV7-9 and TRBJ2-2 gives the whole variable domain DTGVSQNPRHKITKRGQNVTFRCDPISEHNRLYWYRQTLGQGPEFLTYFQNEAQLEKSRLLSDRFSAERPKGSFSTLEIQRTEQGDSAMYLCASSRGLQNTGELFFGEGSRLTVL.